This T cell receptor beta chain was identified in a study of shared clonotypes between healthy human individuals. A remark on this clone: The antigen is unknown.

The CDR3 extends over 16 amino acids. CDR1 and CDR2 (germline): SGHNT, YYREEE (reference sequence). V was shortened by 4 bases and J by 0 bases, with 17 bases between the two germline ends. Splitting of each subset's genomic DNA was done evenly across several immunoSEQ plates. The protocol was immunoSEQ multiplex PCR, while the TCRdb copy is restricted to in-frame clones and leaves out a portion. Counted here are about 460,000 clones, approximately 77% occurring once; the ten biggest clones make up around 13%. Findings of the study overall: Depth of sequencing was expected to influence donor clonotype sharing.

Material for sequencing was PBMCs. This rearrangement joins TRBV5-4 to TRBJ2-7, with TRBD1 as a possible D gene (6 bases). This TCR derives from a woman aged 40 to 49 in good health. Some clones in this sample may be carry-over from other donors' samples. The CDR3 sequence: CASSHGGTTSSYEQYF. As DNA, the CDR3 is TGTGCCAGCAGCCATGGTGGGACAACTTCCTCCTACGAGCAGTACTTC.